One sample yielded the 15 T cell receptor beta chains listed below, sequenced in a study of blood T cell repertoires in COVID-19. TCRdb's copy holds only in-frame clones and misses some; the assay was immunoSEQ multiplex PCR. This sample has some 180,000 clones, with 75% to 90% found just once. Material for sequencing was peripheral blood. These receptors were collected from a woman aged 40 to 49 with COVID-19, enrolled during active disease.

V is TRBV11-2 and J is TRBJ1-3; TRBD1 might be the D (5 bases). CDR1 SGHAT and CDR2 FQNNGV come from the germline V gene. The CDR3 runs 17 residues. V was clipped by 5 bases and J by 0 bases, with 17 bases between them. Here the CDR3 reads CASSPVGLSSSGNTIYF. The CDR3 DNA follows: TGTGCCAGCAGCCCTGTGGGACTTTCGTCCTCTGGAAACACCATATATTTT.

In DNA form, the CDR3 reads TGTGCCACTTTGGACAGTTTGGGCAATCAGCCCCAGCATTTT. It specifies CATLDSLGNQPQHF. This rearrangement joins TRBV2 to TRBJ1-5, with a tentative D call TRBD1 (6 bases). V dropped 10 bases and J dropped 2 bases, with 15 bases sitting between them. Germline-derived CDR1 and CDR2 are SNHLY and FYNNEI. The CDR3 is 14 amino acids.

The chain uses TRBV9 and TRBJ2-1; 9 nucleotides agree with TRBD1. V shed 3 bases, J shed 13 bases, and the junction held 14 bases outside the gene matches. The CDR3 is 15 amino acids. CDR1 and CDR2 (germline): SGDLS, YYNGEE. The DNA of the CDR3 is TGTGCCAGCAGCGCGGGACAGGGTGAAAGGGGTCTCCAGTTCTTC. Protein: CASSAGQGERGLQFF.

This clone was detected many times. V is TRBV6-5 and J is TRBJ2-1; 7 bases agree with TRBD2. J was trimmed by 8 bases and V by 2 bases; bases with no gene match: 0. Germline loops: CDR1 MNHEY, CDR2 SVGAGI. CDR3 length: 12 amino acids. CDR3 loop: CASSYGRDEQFF. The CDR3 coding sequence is TGTGCCAGCAGTTACGGGAGGGATGAGCAGTTCTTC.

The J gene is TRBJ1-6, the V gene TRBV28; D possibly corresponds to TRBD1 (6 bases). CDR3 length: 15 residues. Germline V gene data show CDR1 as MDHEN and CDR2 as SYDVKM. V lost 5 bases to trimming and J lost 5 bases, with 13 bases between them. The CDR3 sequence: CASSPPTGNNSPLHF. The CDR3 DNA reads TGTGCCAGCAGTCCTCCGACAGGAAATAATTCACCCCTCCACTTT.

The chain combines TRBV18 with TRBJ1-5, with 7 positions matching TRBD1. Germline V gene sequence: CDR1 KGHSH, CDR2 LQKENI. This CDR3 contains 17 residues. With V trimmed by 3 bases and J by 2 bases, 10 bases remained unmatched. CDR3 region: CASSPDMRGRGNQPQHF. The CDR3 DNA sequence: TGTGCCAGCTCACCCGACATGAGGGGGCGCGGCAATCAGCCCCAGCATTTT. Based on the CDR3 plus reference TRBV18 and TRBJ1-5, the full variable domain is NAGVMQNPRHLVRRRGQEARLRCSPMKGHSHVYWYRQLPEEGLKFMVYLQKENIIDESGMPKERFSAEFPKEGPSILRIQQVVRGDSAAYFCASSPDMRGRGNQPQHFGDGTRLSIL.

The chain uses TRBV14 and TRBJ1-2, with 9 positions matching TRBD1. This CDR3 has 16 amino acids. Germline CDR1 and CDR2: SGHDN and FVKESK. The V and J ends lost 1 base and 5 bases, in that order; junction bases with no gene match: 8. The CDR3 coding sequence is TGTGCCAGCAGCCAAGTCCGAACAGGGGGCGCATATGGCTACACCTTC. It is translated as CASSQVRTGGAYGYTF. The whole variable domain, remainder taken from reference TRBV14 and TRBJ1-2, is EAGVTQFPSHSVIEKGQTVTLRCDPISGHDNLYWYRRVMGKEIKFLLHFVKESKQDESGMPNNRFLAERTGGTYSTLKVQPAELEDSGVYFCASSQVRTGGAYGYTFGSGTRLTVV.

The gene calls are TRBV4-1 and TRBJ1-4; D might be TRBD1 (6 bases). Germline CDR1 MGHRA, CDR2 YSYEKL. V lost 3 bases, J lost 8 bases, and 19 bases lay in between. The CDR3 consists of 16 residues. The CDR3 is CASSHLEGVLEEKLFF. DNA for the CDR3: TGCGCCAGCAGCCATCTAGAGGGGGTATTGGAAGAAAAACTGTTTTTT.

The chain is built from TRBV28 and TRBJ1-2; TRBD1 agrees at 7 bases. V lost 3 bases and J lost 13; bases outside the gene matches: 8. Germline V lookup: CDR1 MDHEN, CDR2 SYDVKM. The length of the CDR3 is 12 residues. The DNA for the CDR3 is TGTGCCAGCAGTTTGAGTAGGGGGCGCCCCACCTTC. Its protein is CASSLSRGRPTF.

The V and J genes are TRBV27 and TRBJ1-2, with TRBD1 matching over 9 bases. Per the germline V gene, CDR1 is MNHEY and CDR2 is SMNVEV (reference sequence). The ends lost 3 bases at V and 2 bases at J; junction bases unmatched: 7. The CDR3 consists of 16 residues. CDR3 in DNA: TGTGCCAGCAGTTTTCTCACAGGGGGCCCCAACTATGGCTACACCTTC. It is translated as CASSFLTGGPNYGYTF.

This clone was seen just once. CDR3 in DNA: TGTGCCAGCAGCCTACATTTTGGCGGGACCGCAGATACGCAGTATTTT. Translating it yields CASSLHFGGTADTQYF. The J gene is TRBJ2-3, the V gene TRBV11-2; tentative D call: TRBD2 (6 bases). V was trimmed by 5 bases and J by 4 bases, leaving 19 bases between them. Germline V gene lookup returns CDR1 SGHAT and CDR2 FQNNGV. The CDR3 runs 16 residues.

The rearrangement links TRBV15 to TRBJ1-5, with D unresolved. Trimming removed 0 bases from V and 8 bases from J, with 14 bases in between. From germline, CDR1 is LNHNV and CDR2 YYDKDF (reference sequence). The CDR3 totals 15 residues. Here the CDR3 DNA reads TGTGCCACCAGCAGAGATAACAGCCTTAGTGAGCCCCAGCATTTT. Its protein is CATSRDNSLSEPQHF.

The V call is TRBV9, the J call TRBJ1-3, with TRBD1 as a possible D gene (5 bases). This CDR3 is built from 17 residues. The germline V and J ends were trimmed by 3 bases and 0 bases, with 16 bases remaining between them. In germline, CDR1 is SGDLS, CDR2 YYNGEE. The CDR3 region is CASSAVGAVDSGNTIYF. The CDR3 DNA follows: TGTGCCAGCAGCGCAGTTGGGGCGGTGGACTCTGGAAACACCATATATTTT.

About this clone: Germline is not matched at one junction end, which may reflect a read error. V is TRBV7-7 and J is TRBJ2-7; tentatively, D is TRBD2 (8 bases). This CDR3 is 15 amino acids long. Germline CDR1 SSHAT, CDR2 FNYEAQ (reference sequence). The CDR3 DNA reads TGTGCTAGCAGCCCGGGGGGGACAGAACTCTACGAGCAGTACTTC. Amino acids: CASSPGGTELYEQYF.

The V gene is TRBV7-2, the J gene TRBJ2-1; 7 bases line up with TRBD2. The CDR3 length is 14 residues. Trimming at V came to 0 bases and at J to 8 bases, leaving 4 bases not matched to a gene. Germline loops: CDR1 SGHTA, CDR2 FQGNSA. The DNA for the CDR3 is TGTGCCAGCAGCTTAGCGGGGGGGAATCATGAGCAGTTCTTC. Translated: CASSLAGGNHEQFF.